The rows below give T cell receptor beta chains drawn from one sample of a study of T cell changes during pregnancy in multiple sclerosis. TCRdb's table, derived via immunoSEQ multiplex PCR, lists solely in-frame clones and lacks some. This table has 45,000 to 60,000 clones, about nine tenths appearing once. The sequencing used CD8+ T cells from peripheral blood mononuclear cells, collected before pregnancy. These receptors were taken from a female donor with multiple sclerosis, enrolled in a pregnancy study. Each CDR3 is given with its conserved first and last residue. D genes are given only for firm matches. Clone size is stated in some rows and not others, as once, few, many or a class when expanded.

>TRBV19|TRBJ1-6|TRBD1|NA
CATKRGQEYNSPLHF
TGTGCCACCAAACGAGGACAGGAGTATAATTCACCCCTCCACTTT
>TRBV7-2|TRBJ2-7|TRBD1|NA
CASSRDRGIPYEQYF
TGTGCCAGCAGCCGGGACAGGGGAATCCCCTACGAGCAGTACTTC
>TRBV27|TRBJ1-5|TRBD1|NA
CASSSIPRQGNQPQHF
TGTGCCAGCAGTTCCATCCCCCGACAGGGTAATCAGCCCCAGCATTTT
>TRBV19|TRBJ1-2|TRBD1|NA
CASSTGQTNYGYTF
TGTGCCAGTAGTACGGGACAGACTAACTATGGCTACACCTTC
>TRBV19|TRBJ1-2|NA|NA
CASSIMGAGYTF
TGTGCCAGTAGTATAATGGGGGCTGGCTACACCTTC
>TRBV11-3|TRBJ2-7|NA|NA
CASSSQDYPYEQYF
TGTGCCAGCAGCTCCCAGGACTATCCTTACGAGCAGTACTTC
>TRBV11-2|TRBJ2-7|TRBD2|NA
CASSLGPAGATYEQYF
TGTGCCAGCAGCTTAGGTCCAGCGGGGGCAACCTACGAGCAGTACTTC
>TRBV19|TRBJ2-1|NA|NA
CASSITGTYNEQFF
TGTGCCAGTAGTATAACAGGGACCTACAATGAGCAGTTCTTC
>TRBV9|TRBJ2-1|TRBD2|NA
CASSSGTSGGAVVYNEQFF
TGTGCCAGCAGCTCCGGGACTAGCGGGGGGGCGGTCGTATACAATGAGCAGTTCTTC
>TRBV30|TRBJ2-7|NA|NA
CAWSKFSYEQYF
TGTGCCTGGTCTAAGTTCTCCTACGAGCAGTACTTC
>TRBV27|TRBJ1-2|NA|NA
CASSPTSPPNNYGYTF
TGTGCCAGCAGTCCCACTAGCCCCCCGAATAACTATGGCTACACCTTC
>TRBV7-2|TRBJ2-7|NA|NA
CASRQQGARHEQYF
TGTGCCAGCAGACAACAGGGTGCGAGACACGAGCAGTACTTC
>TRBV5-6|TRBJ1-1|TRBD1|NA
CASSLGDRERFF
TGTGCCAGCAGCTTGGGGGACAGGGAGCGATTCTTT
>TRBV5-5|TRBJ1-1|NA|NA
CASSSGQYTEAFF
TGTGCCAGCAGCTCCGGACAGTACACTGAAGCTTTCTTT
>TRBV2|TRBJ2-5|TRBD2|NA
CASKPTSGDQETQYF
TGTGCCAGCAAGCCAACTAGCGGGGATCAAGAGACCCAGTACTTC
>TRBV6-4|TRBJ2-7|TRBD1|NA
CASSEGDRSYEQYF
TGTGCCAGCAGTGAGGGGGACAGGTCCTACGAGCAGTACTTC
>TRBV27|TRBJ1-4|NA|NA
CASSLGGTNEKLFF
TGTGCCAGCAGTTTAGGAGGAACTAATGAAAAACTGTTTTTT
>TRBV7-3|TRBJ2-5|NA|NA
CASSLTGGEETQYF
TGTGCCAGCAGCTTAACAGGGGGGGAGGAGACCCAGTACTTC
>TRBV19|TRBJ2-2|TRBD2|NA
CASSITPGLVPGELFF
TGTGCCAGTAGTATAACCCCGGGACTAGTCCCCGGGGAGCTGTTTTTT
>TRBV9|TRBJ1-5|NA|once
CASSAGSNQPQHF
TGTGCCAGCAGCGCGGGGAGCAATCAGCCCCAGCATTTT
>TRBV6-1|TRBJ2-5|TRBD2|NA
CASSEWTSGQETQYF
TGTGCCAGCAGTGAATGGACTAGCGGACAAGAGACCCAGTACTTC
>TRBV9|TRBJ2-3|NA|NA
CASSPGAGSYSTDTQYF
TGTGCCAGCAGCCCAGGGGCAGGAAGCTATAGCACAGATACGCAGTATTTT
>TRBV6-1|TRBJ2-2|NA|NA
CASSQVPGELFF
TGTGCCAGCAGTCAGGTTCCCGGGGAGCTGTTTTTT
>TRBV7-6|TRBJ1-1|NA|NA
CASSLVVGSTEAFF
TGTGCCAGCAGCTTAGTAGTCGGGTCCACTGAAGCTTTCTTT
>TRBV7-9|TRBJ2-1|NA|NA
CASSLLANEQFF
TGTGCCAGCAGCTTATTGGCAAATGAGCAGTTCTTC
>TRBV4-1|TRBJ1-6|TRBD1|NA
CASSQNPGQPSPLHF
TGCGCCAGCAGCCAAAACCCGGGACAGCCTTCACCCCTCCACTTT
>TRBV19|TRBJ1-1|NA|few
CASSFGLNTEAFF
TGTGCCAGTAGCTTTGGACTCAACACTGAAGCTTTCTTT
>TRBV9|TRBJ2-3|TRBD2|NA
CASSPSGGTDTQYF
TGTGCCAGCAGCCCTAGCGGGGGCACAGATACGCAGTATTTT
>TRBV19|TRBJ2-2|TRBD2|once
CASSSGGTPGELFF
TGTGCCAGTAGTAGCGGGGGAACTCCCGGGGAGCTGTTTTTT
>TRBV2|TRBJ1-2|NA|NA
CASSEAATHGYTF
TGTGCCAGCAGTGAAGCAGCGACCCATGGCTACACCTTC
>TRBV7-9|TRBJ2-7|NA|NA
CASEGGIYEQYF
TGTGCCAGCGAAGGAGGGATCTACGAGCAGTACTTC
>TRBV9|TRBJ2-7|TRBD1|NA
CASSGPTGGHEQYF
TGTGCCAGCAGCGGCCCGACAGGGGGCCACGAGCAGTACTTC
>TRBV9|TRBJ2-7|TRBD2|NA
CASSVGGGTYEQYF
TGTGCCAGCAGCGTAGGCGGGGGGACCTACGAGCAGTACTTC
>TRBV11-3|TRBJ2-2|TRBD2|few
CASSLDPAGGNTGELFF
TGTGCCAGCAGCTTAGATCCAGCGGGGGGCAACACCGGGGAGCTGTTTTTT
>TRBV7-9|TRBJ2-7|TRBD2|NA
CASSPPTSATYEQYF
TGTGCCAGCAGCCCGCCGACTAGCGCAACCTACGAGCAGTACTTC
>TRBV27|TRBJ2-5|NA|NA
CASSFGGPFQETQYF
TGTGCCAGCAGTTTTGGGGGCCCCTTTCAAGAGACCCAGTACTTC
>TRBV6-4|TRBJ2-1|TRBD2|NA
CASSEAGGYNEQFF
TGTGCCAGCAGTGAAGCGGGGGGGTACAATGAGCAGTTCTTC
>TRBV15|TRBJ1-1|NA|NA
CATSRATENTEAFF
TGTGCCACCAGCAGAGCCACAGAGAACACTGAAGCTTTCTTT
>TRBV6-5|TRBJ1-2|TRBD1|NA
CASSYGRQGPGYGYTF
TGTGCCAGCAGTTACGGACGACAGGGGCCAGGCTATGGCTACACCTTC
>TRBV12-1|TRBJ1-1|NA|NA
CASSFHGLLTEAFF
TGTGCCAGCAGCTTCCATGGACTCCTCACTGAAGCTTTCTTT
>TRBV10-3|TRBJ2-7|NA|NA
CAISEGGPEQYF
TGTGCCATCAGTGAAGGGGGTCCCGAGCAGTACTTC
>TRBV6-6|TRBJ1-2|NA|NA
CASSYSVGSGEGYTF
TGTGCCAGCAGTTACTCCGTAGGTTCAGGGGAAGGCTACACCTTC
>TRBV9|TRBJ1-6|NA|NA
CASSVEEVDSPLHF
TGTGCCAGCAGCGTAGAGGAGGTGGATTCACCCCTCCACTTT
>TRBV14|TRBJ1-2|TRBD1|NA
CASSQDRRGQGSPNGYGYTF
TGTGCCAGCAGCCAAGATAGGCGGGGACAGGGGAGCCCGAACGGCTATGGCTACACCTTC
>TRBV4-2|TRBJ1-4|NA|NA
CASSSPGRDNEKLFF
TGTGCCAGCAGCTCCCCCGGGCGGGATAATGAAAAACTGTTTTTT
>TRBV6-5|TRBJ2-6|NA|few
CASSSEVAGANVLTF
TGTGCCAGCAGTTCGGAGGTTGCTGGGGCCAACGTCCTGACTTTC
>TRBV27|TRBJ2-7|TRBD1|once
CASSPSGQAYEQYF
TGTGCCAGCAGTCCCTCAGGACAGGCCTACGAGCAGTACTTC
>TRBV6-5|TRBJ2-3|TRBD2|NA
CASTLAGGPTDTQYF
TGTGCCAGCACCCTAGCGGGGGGGCCGACAGATACGCAGTATTTT
>TRBV5-6|TRBJ2-1|NA|once
CASSLGDYNEQFF
TGTGCCAGCAGCTTGGGAGATTACAATGAGCAGTTCTTC
>TRBV6-5|TRBJ1-5|NA|NA
CASSYYREVQPQHF
TGTGCCAGTAGTTACTACCGGGAGGTTCAGCCCCAGCATTTT
>TRBV7-2|TRBJ1-2|TRBD1|NA
CASSWGQQNYGYTF
TGTGCCAGCAGCTGGGGACAGCAGAACTATGGCTACACCTTC
>TRBV11-3|TRBJ1-2|TRBD1|NA
CASSSRTGGMFRNGYTF
TGTGCCAGCAGCTCCAGGACAGGGGGCATGTTCAGGAATGGCTACACCTTC
>TRBV13|TRBJ1-1|TRBD1|NA
CASSGGQGAFVGMNTEAFF
TGTGCCAGCAGCGGGGGACAGGGGGCATTCGTCGGGATGAACACTGAAGCTTTCTTT
>TRBV19|TRBJ2-5|TRBD1|once
CASSLGQGWGTQYF
TGTGCCAGTAGTCTAGGACAGGGATGGGGGACCCAGTACTTC
>TRBV11-2|TRBJ1-3|NA|NA
CASSLGNISGNTIYF
TGTGCCAGCAGCTTAGGAAACATTTCTGGAAACACCATATATTTT
>TRBV6-6|TRBJ1-1|NA|few
CASTTGTEAFF
TGTGCCAGCACCACGGGGACTGAAGCTTTCTTT
>TRBV7-3|TRBJ2-7|NA|NA
CASSLEGAYEQYF
TGTGCCAGCAGCTTAGAAGGGGCCTACGAGCAGTACTTC
>TRBV6-5|TRBJ2-7|TRBD1|NA
CASSSRQGAYEQYF
TGTGCCAGCAGTTCTAGACAGGGAGCCTACGAGCAGTACTTC
>TRBV11-2|TRBJ1-1|TRBD1|NA
CASSLGQGYTEAFF
TGTGCCAGCAGCTTAGGACAGGGGTACACTGAAGCTTTCTTT
>TRBV2|TRBJ1-2|NA|NA
CASSEGQPYYDGYTF
TGTGCCAGCAGTGAAGGGCAGCCGTACTATGATGGCTACACCTTC